This T cell receptor beta chain was profiled in a study of cytomegalovirus exposure and HLA in healthy donors. This CDR3 is built from 13 residues. V shed 2 bases, J shed 7 bases, and the junction held 5 bases outside the gene matches. From germline, CDR1 is SNHLY and CDR2 FYNNEI. The sample holds one count of this clone. Its target is not known. With 60 Vbeta and 13 Jbeta primers, the PCR was carried out. Sequenced by immunoSEQ multiplex PCR; TCRdb stores in-frame clones only, minus some. The table has about 200,000 clones, approximately 78% seen once. Findings and limits, study-wide: An observed cluster of highly shared sequence variants was recorded as a likely sequencing artifact. V- and J-gene trimming in TCR beta was tied to a missense DCLRE1C variant by an analysis performed later.

Material: PBMCs. The rearrangement joins TRBV2 to TRBJ2-7; TRBD2 matches at 7 bases. The TCR comes from a woman in her 40s in good health and CMV-seronegative. The CDR3 loop reads CASSESGGGEQYF. The CDR3 DNA follows: TGTGCCAGCAGTGAATCGGGGGGTGGGGAGCAGTACTTC.